This record looks at one T cell receptor (beta chain) sequence and its context. No antigen is known for it. No base-level quality is on record; no much larger clone is a single base apart. CDR1 SGHTA and CDR2 FQGNSA were looked up in the germline V gene. Taken from cysteine to phenylalanine, the CDR3 has 14 residues. This entry keeps only the CDR3 DNA: 42 bases, framed from base 1. V lost 2 bases and J lost 2 bases, and the count of bases not matched to a germline gene is 3. These data come from a study of T cells in Graves' hyperthyroidism and ophthalmopathy (dated by TCRdb to between 2018 and 2021). For the wider study: Peripheral blood samples were taken at the time of initial diagnosis, prior to any treatment. A discovery cohort of about a hundred patients, 43 with Graves' ophthalmopathy and 57 with stable Graves' hyperthyroidism, was used to find distinguishing TCR V-J signatures. The 100 or so discovery patients were divided at random into training and test sets in a 7:3 ratio. Prospective prediction of ophthalmopathy was tested in an independent validation cohort of fewer than 20 hyperthyroidism patients and around 16 patients who later progressed to ophthalmopathy. In over five Graves' hyperthyroidism patients, the study also compared T-cell repertoires from thyroid tissue with T-cell repertoires from blood. TCR Vbeta CDR3 sequencing of 120 to 150 peripheral blood samples (over 40 ophthalmopathy, 70 to 85 hyperthyroidism and some 17 progressor patients) is reported in the paper. After blood sampling, hyperthyroidism patients were treated with methimazole at a starting dose of 30 mg daily, and ophthalmopathy patients were treated with high-dose intravenous methylprednisolone. The paper's findings and limits, for the study overall: A model built on a 13 V-J signature distinguished ophthalmopathy from stable hyperthyroidism, reaching over 85% sensitivity and about 81% specificity in cross-validation and 80%/75% in testing. Sample size was not statistically predetermined, and blinding of investigators to group allocation was not performed. In validation, progression to ophthalmopathy was predicted by the model with 65% to 71% sensitivity and approximately 78% specificity, a median of roughly six months before onset. Most expanded thyroid clonotypes (frequency above 0.001) were also found in blood, which suggests that blood repertoires may mirror thyroid immune responses.

The TCR beta CDR3 regions were amplified from RNA transcripts. The first round of RT-PCR for the TCR CDR3 was performed with the HTBI primer set and the Qiagen OneStep RT-PCR kit. The libraries were constructed in a second round of multiplex PCR and then size-selected and purified. Sequencing of the libraries was done on an Illumina HiSeq2000 using paired-end 100 bp reads. Concerning the study's data processing: SOAPnuke was used to process the raw data, throwing out any read that contained adapters or uncalled bases, had a mean Phred below 15, or lacked an exact constant-primer or identifier match. COPE v1.2.5 was used to merge high-quality paired reads, and clonotypes were defined as unique nucleotide sequences. MiTCR v1.1 was used to align the clonotypes against IMGT TRBV, TRBD and TRBJ reference segments. Analysis was restricted to V-J combinations with a frequency above 0.0001, which covered just over 98% of repertoires. The TCS score was defined as the ratio of F50 (clonal expansion) to E x V (chaos), calculated using BLOSUM62-based TCRdist between CDR3 peptides within each V-J. Welch's t-statistics and random forest reduced around 550 V-J features to 13, which were used in a naive Bayes classifier (R e1071). TCRdb reanalyzed the raw reads on its own, using fastp at Q25 for trimming and MiXCR for clone calling, and kept in-frame beta chains. For every CDR3 protein sequence, its rows merge into one entry that carries the most common genes and DNA. TCRdb assigned the V and J calls; the authors' analysis was not used. For this sample there are around 350,000 distinct CDR3 sequences; about 18% appear just once. The ten largest clones add up to 3.7% of the sample.

Stable Graves' hyperthyroidism was defined as no progression to ophthalmopathy during 18 months of follow-up. The hyperthyroidism patients were between 18 and 65 years old and newly diagnosed, with a disease duration of less than 2 months. Patients with uncontrolled infections, other autoimmune diseases, pregnancy or lactation were excluded. Clinical symptoms, serum thyroxine and TRAb, thyroid ultrasound, and orbital computed tomography formed the basis for the diagnoses. PBMCs were isolated from about 10 ml of fresh peripheral blood by Ficoll-Paque density gradient centrifugation. Total RNA was extracted with Trizol reagent, and quality was checked on an Agilent 2100 Bioanalyzer.

The TCR originated in a young woman with Graves' hyperthyroidism. Sample: blood. Recombination linked TRBV7-2 to TRBJ2-7; TRBD2 lines up with 7 middle nucleotides. The DNA sequence is as follows: TGTGCCAGCAGCTTAAGCCGGGGGGCCTACGAGCAGTACTTC. Its translation reads: CASSLSRGAYEQYF. With all but the CDR3 taken from the reference TRBV7-2 and TRBJ2-7 genes, the full variable domain is: GAGVSQSPSNKVTEKGKDVELRCDPISGHTALYWYRQSLGQGLEFLIYFQGNSAPDKSGLPSDRFSAERTGGSVSTLTIQRTQQEDSAVYLCASSLSRGAYEQYFGPGTRLTVT.